Below, 30 T cell receptor beta chains from the same sample are listed, as sequenced in a study of blood T cell repertoires in COVID-19. Sequenced by immunoSEQ multiplex PCR; TCRdb stores in-frame clones only, minus some. Of about 150,000 clones in the sample, 65% to 85% are singletons; the top ten hold 3% to 4.5%. The source material was peripheral blood. All receptors derive from a woman over 75 with acute or convalescent COVID-19.

This rearrangement joins TRBV24-1 to TRBJ2-3, with TRBD2 matching 9 bases. The CDR3 runs 16 residues. V shed 4 bases and J 1 base; nucleotides not matched to a gene: 5. Germline loops: CDR1 KGHDR, CDR2 SFDVKD. In DNA form, the CDR3 reads TGTGCCACCAGTGACCATAGCGGGAGAGGCACAGATACGCAGTATTTT. Its protein product is CATSDHSGRGTDTQYF.

This chain joins TRBV29-1 and TRBJ1-6; D unresolved. Germline V lookup: CDR1 SQVTM, CDR2 ANQGSEA. CDR3 length: 13 amino acids. Trimming took 5 bases from V and 10 from J, leaving 15 bases between them. CDR3 nucleotide sequence: TGCAGCGTTTCCCCCTCCAGAGGGTCACCCCTCCACTTT. It is translated as CSVSPSRGSPLHF.

This chain uses TRBV6-2 or TRBV6-3 with TRBJ2-2, with 7 bases aligning to TRBD2. V lost 5 bases, J lost 2 bases, and 5 bases stayed unmatched. This CDR3 spans 15 amino acids. CDR1 and CDR2 (germline): MNHEY, SVGEGT. The CDR3 spells CASSHLAENTGELFF. The CDR3 DNA reads as TGTGCCAGCAGTCACCTAGCGGAAAACACCGGGGAGCTGTTTTTT.

V gene TRBV18 combines with J gene TRBJ2-2; TRBD1 might be the D (6 bases). CDR3 length equals 16 residues. Trimming stripped 5 bases from V and 2 bases from J, with 15 bases between. Germline-derived CDR1 and CDR2 are KGHSH and LQKENI. This CDR3 reads CASSSSGTTNTGELFF. The CDR3 DNA is TGTGCCAGCTCATCTTCGGGGACAACAAACACCGGGGAGCTGTTTTTT.

The CDR3 spells CASSPGRAAYYNEQFF. In DNA form, the CDR3 reads TGCGCCAGCAGCCCAGGCAGGGCAGCTTATTACAATGAGCAGTTCTTC. The chain links TRBV4-3 to TRBJ2-1; weak D call: TRBD1 (5 bases). This CDR3 comprises 16 residues. Trimming stripped 4 bases from V and 4 bases from J, with 17 bases between. CDR1 and CDR2 from the germline V gene are LGHNA and YSLEER.

The chain uses TRBV30 and TRBJ1-4; 10 positions match TRBD1. Unmatched junction bases numbered 6, after V lost 0 bases and J lost 8 bases. Germline V gene sequence: CDR1 GTSNPN, CDR2 SVGIG (reference sequence). The CDR3 covers 15 residues. Written as DNA, the CDR3 is TGTGCCTGGAGTGTGGTCGGACAGGGGGACGAAAAACTGTTTTTT. Its protein product is CAWSVVGQGDEKLFF. The whole variable domain, remainder taken from reference TRBV30 and TRBJ1-4, is SQTIHQWPATLVQPVGSPLSLECTVEGTSNPNLYWYRQAAGRGLQLLFYSVGIGQISSEVPQNLSASRPQDRQFILSSKKLLLSDSGFYLCAWSVVGQGDEKLFFGSGTQLSVL.

The chain is built from TRBV7-2 and TRBJ2-7; 11 bases line up with TRBD2. V lost 5 bases, J lost 1 base, and 10 bases stayed unmatched. CDR1 and CDR2 from the germline V gene are SGHTA and FQGNSA. This CDR3 is built from 17 residues. The CDR3 DNA reads as TGTGCCAGCAGCGCCCTCTTAGCGGGGGGGCGTTCCTACGAGCAGTACTTC. Residues: CASSALLAGGRSYEQYF.

The V call is TRBV18, the J call TRBJ1-5, with D possibly TRBD1 on 5 matching bases. The CDR3 runs to 15 residues. In germline, CDR1 is KGHSH, CDR2 LQKENI. The V end lost 2 bases, the J end lost 11 bases, and 19 bases lay between the germline ends. The CDR3 region has the DNA TGTGCCAGCTCACCATCAGGGAAGGCTATCAGGGCCCAGCATTTT. It codes for CASSPSGKAIRAQHF.

V gene TRBV6-2 or TRBV6-3 combines with J gene TRBJ1-6; no definite D call. V was clipped by 2 bases and J by 7 bases, with 12 bases between them. The CDR3 is 15 residues long. Germline CDR1 MNHEY, CDR2 SVGEGT. The CDR3 protein is CASSYGGSQNSPLHF. The CDR3 DNA reads TGTGCCAGCAGTTACGGAGGCAGCCAAAATTCACCCCTCCACTTT.

Comment on this clone: Other DNA sequences in the same sample also yield this CDR3. The chain uses TRBV7-9 and TRBJ1-5; 7 bases map to TRBD1. CDR3 length equals 15 residues. Germline-derived CDR1 and CDR2 are SEHNR and FQNEAQ (reference sequence). Trimming took 3 bases from V and 3 from J; bases not matched to a gene: 5. CDR3 region: CASSLGDSNNQPQHF. The CDR3 DNA sequence: TGTGCCAGCAGCTTGGGGGACAGTAACAATCAGCCCCAGCATTTT. The full variable domain, with the rest looked up from reference TRBV7-9 and TRBJ1-5, is DTGVSQNPRHKITKRGQNVTFRCDPISEHNRLYWYRQTLGQGPEFLTYFQNEAQLEKSRLLSDRFSAERPKGSFSTLEIQRTEQGDSAMYLCASSLGDSNNQPQHFGDGTRLSIL.

The chain links TRBV6-2 or TRBV6-3 to TRBJ2-7; 7 bases are shared with TRBD1. Trimming cost V 1 base and J 1 base; bases outside gene matches: 1. Germline CDR1 is MNHEY and CDR2 is SVGEGT. The CDR3 has 14 amino acids. CDR3 protein: CASSYLGQSYEQYF. CDR3 sequence (DNA): TGTGCCAGCAGTTACTTGGGACAGTCCTACGAGCAGTACTTC.

The rearrangement uses TRBV6-5 and TRBJ1-1; 9 nucleotides align to TRBD1. Trimming removed 3 bases from V and 5 bases from J; junction bases left unmatched: 7. The CDR3 spans 15 residues. The germline gives CDR1 MNHEY, CDR2 SVGAGI. In DNA, the CDR3 is TGTGCCAGCAGTTATCAGGGACAGGGCCGTACTGAAGCTTTCTTT. As protein: CASSYQGQGRTEAFF.

The V call is TRBV7-9, the J call TRBJ2-7, with D possibly TRBD1 on 5 matching bases. Germline CDR1 is SEHNR and CDR2 is FQNEAQ (reference sequence). V lost 1 base, J lost 3 bases, and 10 bases lay in between. The CDR3 has 14 residues. The CDR3 loop reads CASSLGAGYYEQYF. The CDR3 bases are TGTGCCAGCAGCTTAGGGGCAGGGTACTACGAGCAGTACTTC. Full variable domain (missing parts from reference TRBV7-9 and TRBJ2-7): DTGVSQNPRHKITKRGQNVTFRCDPISEHNRLYWYRQTLGQGPEFLTYFQNEAQLEKSRLLSDRFSAERPKGSFSTLEIQRTEQGDSAMYLCASSLGAGYYEQYFGPGTRLTVT.

This clone was detected once. J is TRBJ1-4 and V is TRBV19; no reliable D call. V was shortened by 5 bases and J by 5 bases, with 12 bases between the two germline ends. The CDR3 sequence is 14 residues long. Germline CDR1 and CDR2: LNHDA and SQIVND (reference sequence). The chain's CDR3 is CASSLRAANEKLFF. CDR3 in DNA: TGTGCCAGTAGTTTGAGGGCCGCCAATGAAAAACTGTTTTTT.

This chain connects TRBV18 to TRBJ2-2; 11 bases align to TRBD1. The junction had 6 bases not matched to a gene; V was cut back by 10 bases and J by 2 bases. The CDR3 has 15 amino acids. Germline V CDR1 and CDR2: KGHSH, LQKENI. The CDR3 DNA sequence: TGTGCCACAAAGAGGACAGGGGGCAACACCGGGGAGCTGTTTTTT. Encoded protein: CATKRTGGNTGELFF.

The V gene is TRBV7-9, the J gene TRBJ1-3, with a possible D match to TRBD1 (6 bases). V gave up 5 bases and J gave up 4 bases, with 12 bases separating them. The CDR3 is 14 amino acids. The germline CDR1 and CDR2 sequences are SEHNR and FQNEAQ (reference sequence). In DNA form, the CDR3 reads TGTGCCAGCAGCGTGTCAGGGACAGGAAACACCATATATTTT. This sequence encodes CASSVSGTGNTIYF.

The chain combines TRBV5-6 with TRBJ2-2, with 7 bases lining up with TRBD2. From germline, CDR1 is SGHDT and CDR2 YYEEEE. Trimming took 0 bases from V and 3 from J; bases not matched to a gene: 5. There are 16 residues in the CDR3. CDR3: CASSLVGRAHTGELFF. The CDR3, as DNA: TGTGCCAGCAGCTTGGTTGGGAGGGCTCACACCGGGGAGCTGTTTTTT.

The chain couples TRBV7-2 to TRBJ1-1; D perhaps matches TRBD1 (5 bases). Germline loops: CDR1 SGHTA, CDR2 FQGNSA. The CDR3 is 15 amino acids. The V end lost 5 bases, the J end lost 7 bases, and 20 bases lay between the germline ends. Here the CDR3 DNA reads TGTGCCAGCAGCCTAATAAGGGGTGACCGATTTGAAGCTTTCTTT. It is translated as CASSLIRGDRFEAFF. The variable domain in full, completed from reference TRBV7-2 and TRBJ1-1, reads GAGVSQSPSNKVTEKGKDVELRCDPISGHTALYWYRQSLGQGLEFLIYFQGNSAPDKSGLPSDRFSAERTGGSVSTLTIQRTQQEDSAVYLCASSLIRGDRFEAFFGQGTRLTVV.

This chain uses TRBV7-8 with TRBJ1-6; 8 positions match TRBD1. The ends lost 1 base at V and 1 base at J; junction bases unmatched: 12. The CDR3 spans 20 residues. CDR1 is SGHVS and CDR2 is FQNEAQ in the germline V gene. The CDR3 region has the DNA TGTGCCAGCAGCTTAGTGGGCAGGGGGCGAGGAAGGTCCTATAATTCACCCCTCCACTTT. The encoded protein is CASSLVGRGRGRSYNSPLHF.

This clone was seen only a few times. The V gene is TRBV25-1, the J gene TRBJ1-1; TRBD1 matches 8 bases. After removal of 6 bases from V and 6 bases from J, the junction contained 0 bases not matched to a gene. Germline CDR1 and CDR2: MGHDK and SYGVNS. This CDR3 has 11 amino acids. The DNA of the CDR3 is TGTGCCAGCAGGACAGGGGCTGAAGCTTTCTTT. Its protein is CASRTGAEAFF.

The chain uses TRBV25-1 and TRBJ2-2; TRBD1 is a possible D gene (5 bases). This CDR3 is 13 amino acids long. CDR1 MGHDK and CDR2 SYGVNS come from the germline V gene. With 6 bases removed from V and 6 bases from J, the gap between germline ends came to 11 bases. The CDR3 spells CASSGLGAGELFF. The CDR3 DNA is TGTGCCAGCAGCGGATTAGGGGCCGGGGAGCTGTTTTTT.

This clone was seen a single time. The chain couples TRBV20-1 to TRBJ2-1; 13 positions match TRBD2. The length of the CDR3 is 10 residues. CDR1 is DFQATT and CDR2 is SNEGSKA in the germline V gene (reference sequence). The trim removed 5 bases at V and 15 bases at J, leaving 1 base unmatched. The DNA for the CDR3 is TGCAGTGCTCGACTAGCGGGGGGGTTCTTC. Translating it yields CSARLAGGFF.

The V and J genes are TRBV3-1 (or the pseudogene TRBV3-2) and TRBJ1-2; D unclear. CDR1 and CDR2 from the germline V gene are LGHDT and YNNKEL (reference sequence). The germline V and J ends were trimmed by 3 bases and 8 bases, with 16 bases remaining between them. The CDR3 is 14 residues long. The CDR3 coding sequence is TGTGCCAGCAGCCACTCCAGCGGCCTCGGGGGCTACACCTTC. It yields the protein CASSHSSGLGGYTF.

This chain uses TRBV18 with TRBJ2-3, with D possibly matching TRBD1 (6 bases). Trimming removed 3 bases at V and 0 bases at J, with 13 bases between. Germline CDR1 reads KGHSH; CDR2 reads LQKENI. The CDR3 totals 16 residues. The CDR3 here is CASSPQGTLSTDTQYF. DNA of the CDR3: TGTGCCAGCTCACCCCAGGGGACCCTAAGCACAGATACGCAGTATTTT.

V gene TRBV21-1 combines with J gene TRBJ2-1; the D call in the table, TRBD1, was not verified against the DNA. TRBV21-1 counts as a pseudogene. This CDR3 contains 15 residues. The CDR3 loop is CASSSQGRGDNEQFF. CDR3 in DNA: TGTGCCAGCAGCTCACAGGGGAGAGGCGACAATGAGCAGTTCTTC.

The V and J genes are TRBV7-9 and TRBJ1-6; D call uncertain. V lost 2 bases to trimming and J lost 8 bases, with 16 bases between them. Germline CDR1 SEHNR, CDR2 FQNEAQ (reference sequence). This CDR3 contains 16 residues. In DNA form, the CDR3 reads TGTGCCAGCAGCTTACACCCCGGACTCGGGGATTCACCCCTCCACTTT. This codes for CASSLHPGLGDSPLHF. The full variable domain, completed using reference TRBV7-9 and TRBJ1-6, is DTGVSQNPRHKITKRGQNVTFRCDPISEHNRLYWYRQTLGQGPEFLTYFQNEAQLEKSRLLSDRFSAERPKGSFSTLEIQRTEQGDSAMYLCASSLHPGLGDSPLHFGNGTRLTVT.

The rearrangement joins TRBV3-1 (or the pseudogene TRBV3-2) to TRBJ1-4; D remains ambiguous. Germline CDR1 LGHDT, CDR2 YNNKEL (reference sequence). V lost 3 bases and J lost 1, with 6 bases in between. The CDR3 consists of 14 residues. This CDR3 is CASSHRGTNEKLFF. In DNA form, the CDR3 reads TGTGCCAGCAGCCATCGGGGAACTAATGAAAAACTGTTTTTT.

In DNA, the CDR3 is TGCGCCAGCAGCTGGGGAGAGAACACTGAAGCTTTCTTT. It translates to CASSWGENTEAFF. The V and J genes are TRBV5-1 and TRBJ1-1; D is uncertain. V was clipped by 3 bases and J by 1 base, with 7 bases between them. In germline, CDR1 is SGHRS, CDR2 YFSETQ. The CDR3 covers 13 residues. Based on the CDR3 plus reference TRBV5-1 and TRBJ1-1, the full variable domain is KAGVTQTPRYLIKTRGQQVTLSCSPISGHRSVSWYQQTPGQGLQFLFEYFSETQRNKGNFPGRFSGRQFSNSRSEMNVSTLELGDSALYLCASSWGENTEAFFGQGTRLTVV.

CDR3: CASSPQGAEQFF. The DNA for the CDR3 is TGTGCCAGTAGTCCACAGGGCGCCGAGCAGTTCTTC. This chain connects TRBV19 to TRBJ2-1; tentative D call: TRBD1 (6 bases). V was clipped by 5 bases and J by 10 bases, with 12 bases between them. This CDR3 comprises 12 residues. Per germline, CDR1 LNHDA and CDR2 SQIVND (reference sequence).

The genes are TRBV7-6 and TRBJ2-2; weak D call: TRBD2 (6 bases). Germline loops: CDR1 SGHVS, CDR2 FNYEAQ. The length of the CDR3 is 15 residues. Trimming cost V 5 bases and J 4 bases, with 14 bases left between them. The CDR3 sequence: CASSLGGSFTGELFF. The CDR3 nucleotides are TGTGCCAGCAGCCTTGGGGGGAGCTTCACCGGGGAGCTGTTTTTT.